This TCR beta chain is drawn from a study of response to subunit inactivated influenza vaccine. The CDR3 has 12 residues. Germline-derived CDR1 and CDR2 are SEHNR and FQNEAQ (reference sequence). V was cut by 2 bases and J by 10 bases, with 10 bases left in between. TCRdb reanalysed the RT-PCR reads using MiXCR and keeps one entry per CDR3 protein. The table has around 750,000 distinct CDR3 sequences, about 20% seen once. This material consisted of PBMCs from blood, taken roughly 5 days after vaccination. This chain uses TRBV7-9 with TRBJ2-3; possible D gene TRBD2, 5 bases. The clonotype was recovered from a man aged 50 to 60 who received an inactivated influenza vaccine. This CDR3 reads CASSLQEGAQYF. For the CDR3, the DNA is TGTGCCAGCAGCTTACAAGAGGGTGCGCAGTATTTT.